The T cell receptor beta chain described here comes from a study of chemoradiotherapy in HPV16-positive cancers. Whole-study context: Functional T-cell assays on a couple of HPV16-positive patients' cells defined candidate HPV-specific clones and common TCR motifs.

Germline values: CDR1 SNHLY, CDR2 FYNNEI. Trimming shortened V by 4 bases and J by 0 bases, and 9 bases separated the two germline ends. The CDR3 runs 14 residues. Of note for this clone: What it recognizes is unknown.

Study-level findings and limits: Better recurrence-free survival went with HPV-responsive T-cell expansion in HPV16-positive patients.

TCRdb keeps only in-frame clones here, not all; method: immunoSEQ multiplex PCR. The table lists about 36,000 clones, about 90% of them singletons. The source is a human donor with HPV-associated anogenital cancer. The V and J genes are TRBV2 and TRBJ1-1; the D is unclear. Source: blood, taken from a patient who underwent chemoradiotherapy. CDR3 loop: CASSARSLNTEAFF. Written as DNA, the CDR3 is TGTGCCAGCAGTGCCAGGTCCTTGAACACTGAAGCTTTCTTT.